The clone carrying this T cell receptor beta chain was detected a few times. These data are taken from a study of blood T cell repertoires in COVID-19. Across the whole study: Nucleic acid was either cDNA or gDNA, and it came from T cells, B-cell-depleted T cells, or PBMCs.

Germline CDR1 is SQVTM and CDR2 is ANQGSEA. Trimming pared 6 bases from V and 4 bases from J, leaving 9 bases between. The CDR3 is 11 residues long. Repertoires were generated with immunoSEQ multiplex PCR, while TCRdb's copy carries only in-frame clones and drops some. The sample has about 170,000 clones, roughly 86% seen once. The rearrangement joins TRBV29-1 to TRBJ1-1, with D possibly matching TRBD1 (5 bases). Sequencing was performed on peripheral blood. The clonotype comes from a man aged 40-55 years who had recovered from COVID-19. The CDR3 loop reads CSVGRGTEAFF. DNA of the CDR3: TGCAGCGTGGGGCGGGGCACTGAAGCTTTCTTT.